This is a list of T cell receptor beta chains from one sample in a study of cytomegalovirus exposure and HLA in healthy donors. Assay: immunoSEQ multiplex PCR; the TCRdb copy retains only in-frame clones and omits some. The data hold about 94,000 clones, with about 76% observed a single time. Input material: PBMCs. These receptors all stem from a man in his forties in good health and CMV-seropositive. The CDR3 runs from the conserved cysteine through the conserved F or W. D genes are given only for firm matches. Some rows mark clone size as missing; the rest say once, few, many or name a class of expanded clone.

j_call clone_size v_call d_call cdr3_nt cdr3_aa
TRBJ2-3 NA TRBV11-3 NA TGTGCCAGCAGCTGGGACTCCCGAGATACGCAGTATTTT CASSWDSRDTQYF
TRBJ2-1 few TRBV9 TRBD1 TGTGCCAGCAGCAAGGGACAGTACAATGAGCAGTTCTTC CASSKGQYNEQFF
TRBJ1-3 NA TRBV5-1 TRBD1 TGCGCCAGTAATACGGGACAGGGGGCAAACACCATATATTTT CASNTGQGANTIYF
TRBJ2-7 NA TRBV29-1 NA TGCAGCGCCTCGACGGGGTCTACCTACGAGCAGTACTTC CSASTGSTYEQYF
TRBJ2-5 NA TRBV11-2 NA TGTGCCAGCAGCTTGAATCCAGGTGGGCAAGAGACCCAGTACTTC CASSLNPGGQETQYF
TRBJ2-1 few TRBV4-1 TRBD2 TGCGCCAGCAGCCAAGATAGAGGGTCGGGGGGACGCTCCTACAATGAGCAGTTCTTC CASSQDRGSGGRSYNEQFF
TRBJ1-1 NA TRBV5-5 NA TGTGCCAGCAGCTTGCAGATAAGTACAGGGAACACTGAAGCTTTCTTT CASSLQISTGNTEAFF
TRBJ1-5 NA TRBV27 NA TGTGCCAGCAGTCCCGGACAGTATAGCAATCAGCCCCAGCATTTT CASSPGQYSNQPQHF
TRBJ1-5 NA TRBV29-1 TRBD1 TGCAGCGTTGGGGGGACAGGGGGAAGCAATCAGCCCCAGCATTTT CSVGGTGGSNQPQHF
TRBJ2-1 NA TRBV5-1 TRBD2 TGCGCCAGCAGCCCGGGAGGTTCTCTCTACAATGAGCAGTTCTTC CASSPGGSLYNEQFF
TRBJ2-7 NA TRBV7-9 NA TGTGCCAGCAGCTCCGGGATCTACGAGCAGTACTTC CASSSGIYEQYF
TRBJ1-1 NA TRBV4-2 NA TGTGCCAGCAGCCAAGAGTCGAGCAACACTGAAGCTTTCTTT CASSQESSNTEAFF
TRBJ2-1 NA TRBV6-1 TRBD1 TGTGCCAGCAGGCAGGGGGCCTACAATGAGCAGTTCTTC CASRQGAYNEQFF
TRBJ1-2 NA TRBV4-3 NA TGCGCCAGCAGCCAAGATCTAGGTGACTATGGCTACACCTTC CASSQDLGDYGYTF
TRBJ1-2 NA TRBV6-5 TRBD1 TGTGCCAGCAGTTACTCTCAGGGGGAGTATGGCTACACCTTC CASSYSQGEYGYTF
TRBJ1-5 NA TRBV5-1 TRBD1 TGCGCCAGCAGCCCGGGACAGGGGAATCAGCCCCAGCATTTT CASSPGQGNQPQHF
TRBJ1-1 NA TRBV4-1 TRBD1 TGCGCCAGCAGCCAAGATGGAAGCAGGGACAGGGGCAGGTTGAACACTGAAGCTTTCTTT CASSQDGSRDRGRLNTEAFF
TRBJ1-2 NA TRBV11-2 NA TGTGCCAGCAGTTTGACAGGAGGAGACTATGGCTACACCTTC CASSLTGGDYGYTF
TRBJ2-5 NA TRBV7-2 TRBD2 TGTGCCAGCAGCGCGGGACTAGCGGGGGCCGGGGGGGAGACCCAGTACTTC CASSAGLAGAGGETQYF
TRBJ2-3 NA TRBV6-5 TRBD1 TGTGCCAGCAGTGACAGGGGGCGCGCAGATACGCAGTATTTT CASSDRGRADTQYF
TRBJ2-5 once TRBV4-2 TRBD2 TGTGCCAGCAGCGAAGAGGGGCCTAGCGGGCTTCAAGAGACCCAGTACTTC CASSEEGPSGLQETQYF
TRBJ2-1 once TRBV12-5 NA TGTGCTAGTGGTTTGCGAGTTAATGAGCAGTTCTTC CASGLRVNEQFF
TRBJ2-5 few TRBV6-5 TRBD2 TGTGCCAGCAGTTACGCGGGGGGCCTGGAGACCCAGTACTTC CASSYAGGLETQYF
TRBJ1-1 NA TRBV25-1 TRBD1 TGTGCCAGCAGTGCCACCGTCCGGACAGGGCCGATGAACACTGAAGCTTTCTTT CASSATVRTGPMNTEAFF
TRBJ2-4 NA TRBV13 TRBD2 TGTGCCAGCAGCTTGACTAGCGTGCTAGCCAAAAACATTCAGTACTTC CASSLTSVLAKNIQYF
TRBJ1-6 NA TRBV11-2 NA TGTGCCAGCGGGCCCCCGGTTTGGGATTCACCCCTCCACTTT CASGPPVWDSPLHF
TRBJ1-1 NA TRBV7-8 NA TGTGCCAGCAGCTTAGCAGGGGCCACTGAAGCTTTCTTT CASSLAGATEAFF
TRBJ1-1 NA TRBV2 TRBD1 TGTGCCACCAATTTAGGACAGGGGAACACTGAAGCTTTCTTT CATNLGQGNTEAFF
TRBJ2-1 NA TRBV6-6 TRBD2 TGTGCCAGCAGTTTAGGGACTAGTAGGTGTGAGCAGTTCTTC CASSLGTSRCEQFF
TRBJ1-1 NA TRBV10-3 NA TGTGCCATCAGTGGGGGCGACACTGAAGCTTTCTTT CAISGGDTEAFF
TRBJ2-1 NA TRBV20-1 NA TGCAGTGCTAGATCTTACAATGAGCAGTTCTTC CSARSYNEQFF
TRBJ2-1 once TRBV5-4 NA TGTGCCAGCAGCTCCGGGGGTAGCGGATCCTACAATGAGCAGTTCTTC CASSSGGSGSYNEQFF
TRBJ1-5 once TRBV10-3 NA TGTGCCATCAGTGAGACCACAGAACTTAATCAGCCCCAGCATTTT CAISETTELNQPQHF
TRBJ1-5 NA TRBV6-1 NA TGTGCCAGCAGTGAAGCGAAGAACAGGTATGGTCAGCCCCAGCATTTT CASSEAKNRYGQPQHF
TRBJ1-1 NA TRBV28 NA TGTGCCAGCAGTTTACAGGGAAGAGCTTTCTTT CASSLQGRAFF
TRBJ1-1 NA TRBV2 NA TGTGCCAGCGGGGTCCGGGACAATGGGATGAACACTGAAGCTTTCTTT CASGVRDNGMNTEAFF
TRBJ1-5 few TRBV2 NA TGTGCCAGCAGTGAAGTGACGGGTGGGTATAGCAATCAGCCCCAGCATTTT CASSEVTGGYSNQPQHF
TRBJ2-7 NA TRBV6-5 NA TGTGCCAGCAGTTACCGACAGGCCTCCTACGAGCAGTACTTC CASSYRQASYEQYF